One and the same sample provided the 2 T cell receptor beta chains below, sequenced in a study of T cell changes during pregnancy in multiple sclerosis. Repertoires were generated with immunoSEQ multiplex PCR, while TCRdb's copy carries only in-frame clones and drops some. Of under 85,000 clones detected, roughly 94% appear once; the ten largest clones hold 0.5% to 0.65%. The source material was peripheral blood, sampled in the third trimester of pregnancy. The origin of the receptors is a female donor with multiple sclerosis, enrolled in a pregnancy study.

V and J are TRBV9 and TRBJ1-4; D not certain. Germline CDR1 is SGDLS and CDR2 is YYNGEE. The CDR3 consists of 14 residues. V dropped 0 bases and J dropped 8 bases, with 11 bases sitting between them. The CDR3 loop reads CASSVAGGKEKLFF. The CDR3 DNA follows: TGTGCCAGCAGCGTAGCCGGCGGAAAGGAAAAACTGTTTTTT.

The chain uses TRBV6-5 and TRBJ1-1; D not certain. Trimming cost V 2 bases and J 0 bases, with 10 bases left between them. This CDR3 is built from 15 residues. Germline V gene sequence: CDR1 MNHEY, CDR2 SVGAGI. Written as DNA, the CDR3 is TGTGCCAGCAGTTACCTTCCAGGCATGAACACTGAAGCTTTCTTT. This codes for CASSYLPGMNTEAFF.